This TCR beta chain is drawn from a study of T cell changes during pregnancy in multiple sclerosis. TCRdb's table, derived via immunoSEQ multiplex PCR, lists solely in-frame clones and lacks some. The sample carries around 62,000 clones, about 89% recorded once. Germline CDR1 is SEHNR and CDR2 is FQNEAQ (reference sequence). The CDR3 extends over 15 amino acids. Unmatched junction bases numbered 2, after V lost 2 bases and J lost 2 bases. The receptor's source is a female donor with multiple sclerosis, enrolled in a pregnancy study. The gene calls are TRBV7-9 and TRBJ2-3; 9 bases are shared with TRBD2. The sequencing here drew on CD4+ T cells from peripheral blood mononuclear cells, taken in the first trimester of pregnancy. CDR3 sequence: CASSLLAGDTDTQYF. In DNA, the CDR3 is TGTGCCAGCAGCTTATTAGCGGGGGACACAGATACGCAGTATTTT.